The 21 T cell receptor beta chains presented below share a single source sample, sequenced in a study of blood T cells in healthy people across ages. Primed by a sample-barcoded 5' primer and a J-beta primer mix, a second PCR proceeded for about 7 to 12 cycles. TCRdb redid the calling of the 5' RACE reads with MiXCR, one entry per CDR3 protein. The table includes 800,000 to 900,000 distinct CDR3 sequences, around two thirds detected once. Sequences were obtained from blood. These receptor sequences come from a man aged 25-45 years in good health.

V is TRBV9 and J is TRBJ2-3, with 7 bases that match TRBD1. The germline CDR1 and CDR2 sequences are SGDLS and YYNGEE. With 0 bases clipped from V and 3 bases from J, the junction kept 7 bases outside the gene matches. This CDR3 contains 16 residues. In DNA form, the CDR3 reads TGTGCCAGCAGCGTAGACGGGACAGTAGGGACAGATACGCAGTATTTT. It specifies CASSVDGTVGTDTQYF.

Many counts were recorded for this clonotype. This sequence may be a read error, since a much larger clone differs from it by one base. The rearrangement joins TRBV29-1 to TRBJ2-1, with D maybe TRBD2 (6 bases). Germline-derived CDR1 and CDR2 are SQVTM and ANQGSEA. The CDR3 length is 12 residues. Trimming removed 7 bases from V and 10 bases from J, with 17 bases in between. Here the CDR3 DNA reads TGCAGCGACCGAGGAGGGACCGCGGAGCAGTTCTTC. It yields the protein CSDRGGTAEQFF.

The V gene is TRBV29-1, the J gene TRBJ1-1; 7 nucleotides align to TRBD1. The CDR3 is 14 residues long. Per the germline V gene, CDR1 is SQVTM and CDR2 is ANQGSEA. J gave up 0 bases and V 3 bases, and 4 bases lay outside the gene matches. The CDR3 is CSVDTTGMNTEAFF. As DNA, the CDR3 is TGCAGCGTTGACACGACAGGGATGAACACTGAAGCTTTCTTT.

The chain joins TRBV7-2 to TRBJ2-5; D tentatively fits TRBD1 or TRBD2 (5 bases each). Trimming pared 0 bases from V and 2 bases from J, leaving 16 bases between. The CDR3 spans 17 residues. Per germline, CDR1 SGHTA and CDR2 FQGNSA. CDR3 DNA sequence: TGTGCCAGCAGCTTAGCGCCGGCAGGGAGCCGACAAGAGACCCAGTACTTC. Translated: CASSLAPAGSRQETQYF.

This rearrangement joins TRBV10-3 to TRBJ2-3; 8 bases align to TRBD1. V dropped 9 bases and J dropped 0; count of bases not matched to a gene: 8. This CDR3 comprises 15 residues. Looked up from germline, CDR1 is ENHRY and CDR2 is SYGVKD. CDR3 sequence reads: CAIETGTGSTDTQYF. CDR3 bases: TGTGCCATTGAAACCGGGACAGGCAGCACAGATACGCAGTATTTT.

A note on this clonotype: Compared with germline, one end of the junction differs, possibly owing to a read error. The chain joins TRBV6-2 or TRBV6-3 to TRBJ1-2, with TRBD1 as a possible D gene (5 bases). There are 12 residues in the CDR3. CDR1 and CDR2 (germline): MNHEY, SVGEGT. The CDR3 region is CAGSVQDYGYTF. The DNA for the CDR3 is TGTGCCGGCAGCGTACAGGACTATGGCTACACCTTC.

In DNA form, the CDR3 reads TGCGCCAGCAGCCAAGTCGGCGTGGGCGGGGGAACAGATACGCAGTATTTT. Its protein product is CASSQVGVGGGTDTQYF. The rearrangement joins TRBV4-3 to TRBJ2-3; 7 nucleotides line up with TRBD2. V gave up 1 base and J gave up 3 bases; unmatched junction bases: 10. CDR1 LGHNA and CDR2 YSLEER come from the germline V gene. The CDR3 extends over 17 amino acids.

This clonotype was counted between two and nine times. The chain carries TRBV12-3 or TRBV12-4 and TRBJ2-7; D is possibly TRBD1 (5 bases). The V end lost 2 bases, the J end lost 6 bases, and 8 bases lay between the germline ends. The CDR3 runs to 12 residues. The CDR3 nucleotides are TGTGCCAGCAGTTTACAGGGTCCCGAGCAGTACTTC. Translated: CASSLQGPEQYF.

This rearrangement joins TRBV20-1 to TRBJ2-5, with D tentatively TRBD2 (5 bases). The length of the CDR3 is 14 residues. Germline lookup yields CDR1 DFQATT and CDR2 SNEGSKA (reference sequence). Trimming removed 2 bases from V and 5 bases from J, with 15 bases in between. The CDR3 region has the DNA TGCAGTGCTAGAAGGCAGGTGGCGGGTGAGACCCAGTACTTC. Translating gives CSARRQVAGETQYF.

CDR3: CASSVTSGGASGANVLTF. The CDR3 DNA follows: TGTGCCAGCAGCGTTACTAGCGGGGGGGCATCGGGGGCCAACGTCCTGACTTTC. The chain joins TRBV7-2 to TRBJ2-6; 13 bases align to TRBD2. CDR1 SGHTA and CDR2 FQGNSA come from the germline V gene. The J segment lost 4 bases and the V segment lost 5 bases, leaving 8 bases of the junction unmatched. This CDR3 comprises 18 residues.

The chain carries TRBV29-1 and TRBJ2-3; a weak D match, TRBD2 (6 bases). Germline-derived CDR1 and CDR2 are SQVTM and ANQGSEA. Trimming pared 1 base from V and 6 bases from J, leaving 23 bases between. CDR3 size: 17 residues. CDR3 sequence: CSVEGLALGTMMDTQYF. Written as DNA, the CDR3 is TGCAGCGTTGAAGGGCTAGCGTTGGGGACCATGATGGATACGCAGTATTTT.

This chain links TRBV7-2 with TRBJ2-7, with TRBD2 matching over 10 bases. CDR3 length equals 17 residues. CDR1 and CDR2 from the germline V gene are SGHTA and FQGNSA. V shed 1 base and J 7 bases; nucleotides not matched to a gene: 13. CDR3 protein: CASSLVSGGASLNEQYF. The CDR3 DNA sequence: TGTGCCAGCAGCTTAGTGAGCGGGGGGGCAAGTCTCAATGAGCAGTACTTC.

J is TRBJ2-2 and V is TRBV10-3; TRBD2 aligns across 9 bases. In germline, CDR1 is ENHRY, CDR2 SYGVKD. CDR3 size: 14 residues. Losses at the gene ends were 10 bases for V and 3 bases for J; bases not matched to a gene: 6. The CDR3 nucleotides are TGTGCCACAGGCGGGGGGGCCGACACCGGGGAGCTGTTTTTT. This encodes CATGGGADTGELFF.

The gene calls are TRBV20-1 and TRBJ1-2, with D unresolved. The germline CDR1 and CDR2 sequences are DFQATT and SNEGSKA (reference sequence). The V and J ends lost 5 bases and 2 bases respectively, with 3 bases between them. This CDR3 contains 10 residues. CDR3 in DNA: TGCAGTGCTGCAAACTATGGCTACACCTTC. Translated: CSAANYGYTF.

CDR3 nucleotides: TGTGCCAGCAGCACCGGGGGGGGGAATTATGGCTACACCTTC. It specifies CASSTGGGNYGYTF. The rearrangement joins TRBV7-2 to TRBJ1-2, with D possibly TRBD1 on 5 matching bases. V was cut by 5 bases and J by 5 bases, with 15 bases left in between. From germline, CDR1 is SGHTA and CDR2 FQGNSA. There are 14 residues in the CDR3.

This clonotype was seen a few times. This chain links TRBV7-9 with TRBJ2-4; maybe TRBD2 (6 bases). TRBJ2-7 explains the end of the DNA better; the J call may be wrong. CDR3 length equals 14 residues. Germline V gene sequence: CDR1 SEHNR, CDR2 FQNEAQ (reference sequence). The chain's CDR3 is CASSHRDSPYEQYF. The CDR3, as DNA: TGTGCCAGCAGCCATCGGGACTCCCCGTACGAGCAGTACTTC.

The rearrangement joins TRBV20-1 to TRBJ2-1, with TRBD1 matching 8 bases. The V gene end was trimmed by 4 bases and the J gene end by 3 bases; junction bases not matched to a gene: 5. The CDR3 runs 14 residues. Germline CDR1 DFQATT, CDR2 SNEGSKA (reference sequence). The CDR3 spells CSAKGTGDYNEQFF. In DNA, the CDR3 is TGCAGTGCTAAAGGGACAGGTGACTACAATGAGCAGTTCTTC.

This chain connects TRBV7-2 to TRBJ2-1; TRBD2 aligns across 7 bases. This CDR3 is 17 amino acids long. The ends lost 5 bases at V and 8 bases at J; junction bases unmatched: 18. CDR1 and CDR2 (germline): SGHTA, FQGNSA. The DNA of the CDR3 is TGTGCCAGCAGCCCGGGAGCGGGGAGAGGAGGCTTACATGAGCAGTTCTTC. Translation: CASSPGAGRGGLHEQFF.

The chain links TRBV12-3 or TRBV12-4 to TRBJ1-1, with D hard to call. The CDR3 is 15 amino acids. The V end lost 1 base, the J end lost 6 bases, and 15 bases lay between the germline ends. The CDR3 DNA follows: TGTGCCAGCAGTTTAGGCAGTCGAGGGCACGCTGAAGCTTTCTTT. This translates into CASSLGSRGHAEAFF.

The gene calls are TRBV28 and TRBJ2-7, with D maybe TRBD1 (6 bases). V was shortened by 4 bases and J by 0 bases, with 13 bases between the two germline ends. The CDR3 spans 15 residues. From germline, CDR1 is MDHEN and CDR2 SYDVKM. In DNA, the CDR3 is TGTGCCAGCAGTTACGGGACATCATTCTCCTACGAGCAGTACTTC. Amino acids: CASSYGTSFSYEQYF.

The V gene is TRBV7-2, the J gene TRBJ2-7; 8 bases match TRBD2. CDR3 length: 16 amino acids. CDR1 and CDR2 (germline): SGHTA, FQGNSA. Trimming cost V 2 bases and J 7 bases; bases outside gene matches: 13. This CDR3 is CASSLNSAGGISEQYF. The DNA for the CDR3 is TGTGCCAGCAGCTTAAATTCGGCGGGGGGCATTTCTGAGCAGTACTTC.